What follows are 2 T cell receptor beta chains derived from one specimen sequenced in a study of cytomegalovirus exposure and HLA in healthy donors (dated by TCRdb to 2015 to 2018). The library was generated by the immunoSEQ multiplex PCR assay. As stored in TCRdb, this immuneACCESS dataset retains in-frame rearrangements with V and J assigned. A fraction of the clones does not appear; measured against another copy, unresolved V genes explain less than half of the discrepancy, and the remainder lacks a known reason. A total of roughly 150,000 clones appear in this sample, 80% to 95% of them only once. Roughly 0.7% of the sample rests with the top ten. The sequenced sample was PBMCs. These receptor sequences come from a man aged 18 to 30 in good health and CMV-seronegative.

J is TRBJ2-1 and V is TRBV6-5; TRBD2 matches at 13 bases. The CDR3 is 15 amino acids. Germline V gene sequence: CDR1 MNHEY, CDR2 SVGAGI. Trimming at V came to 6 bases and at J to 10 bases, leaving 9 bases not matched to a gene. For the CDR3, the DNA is TGTGCCAGCAGCCCTGGACTAGCGGGAGCTGACGAGCAGTTCTTC. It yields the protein CASSPGLAGADEQFF.

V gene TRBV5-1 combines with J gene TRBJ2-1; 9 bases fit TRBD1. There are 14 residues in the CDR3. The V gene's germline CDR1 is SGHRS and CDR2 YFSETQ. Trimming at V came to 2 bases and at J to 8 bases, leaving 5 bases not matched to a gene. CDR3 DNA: TGCGCCAGCAGCTTTGGACAGGGGTTCGATGAGCAGTTCTTC. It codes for CASSFGQGFDEQFF.